The present TCR beta chain was sequenced within a study of T cell responses to AZD1222 COVID-19 vaccine. Study-level results: Spike regions recognized by vaccine-associated CD4 TCRs spanned the protein, led by 160-218 and 743-854. Among AZD1222 vaccinees, only five to seven were seropositive at baseline.

On this clone: Antigen unknown.

CDR3 length: 11 amino acids. V lost 9 bases and J 11 bases, leaving 16 bases between the germline ends. CDR1 and CDR2 (germline): SGHAT, FQDESV (reference sequence). The table came from immunoSEQ multiplex PCR; TCRdb's copy has only in-frame clones and leaves some out. The table has 140,000 to 150,000 clones, 90% to 95% seen once. The sample in question was peripheral blood, obtained on day 0 of AZD1222 vaccination. This receptor was obtained from an adult in good health. The V gene is TRBV11-1, the J gene TRBJ1-1; no clear D. The DNA for the CDR3 is TGTGCCAGTCGAGGACGCACCCGGGCTTTCTTT. Translating gives CASRGRTRAFF.